These T cell receptor beta chains were read from a single sample in a study of T cell repertoires in cytomegalovirus infection. TCRdb re-called the reads through MiXCR, storing one row per CDR3 protein. The top ten clones hold around 19% of a sample with approximately 150,000 distinct CDR3 sequences, about a sixth of them seen once. The sequencing input was CD8+ T cells from PBMCs. These receptors originate from a human donor in good health (CMV status not recorded). Some clones in this sample may be carry-over from other donors' samples. The CDR3 runs from the conserved cysteine through the conserved F or W. A D gene is named only where the DNA matches it firmly. For some rows the clone size is stated as once, few or many, or as a class when expanded; others skip it.

d_gene	v_gene	abundance	j_gene	CDR3aa	CDR3nt
.	TRBV7-9	few	TRBJ2-1	CASSHVRALEQFF	TGTGCCAGCAGCCACGTAAGGGCGTTAGAGCAGTTCTTC
TRBD1	TRBV7-9	.	TRBJ2-1	CASSWPGQGGNEQFF	TGTGCCAGCAGCTGGCCGGGACAGGGAGGCAATGAGCAGTTCTTC
TRBD1	TRBV12-3/TRBV12-4	few	TRBJ2-7	CASSLGQGAWEQYF	TGTGCCAGCAGTTTAGGACAGGGGGCCTGGGAGCAGTACTTC
TRBD1	TRBV7-2	.	TRBJ2-5	CASSYTGTGDETQYF	TGTGCCAGCAGCTACACCGGGACAGGGGATGAGACCCAGTACTTC
.	TRBV19	few	TRBJ1-5	CASSIWGHQPQHF	TGTGCCAGTAGTATCTGGGGACATCAGCCCCAGCATTTT
TRBD2	TRBV29-1	few	TRBJ2-3	CSVVVGETSADTQYF	TGCAGCGTTGTAGTGGGGGAGACTAGCGCAGATACGCAGTATTTT
TRBD2	TRBV6-2/TRBV6-3	few	TRBJ2-1	CAAPNTSGGNEQFF	TGTGCCGCTCCAAACACTAGCGGGGGCAATGAGCAGTTCTTC
.	TRBV28	few	TRBJ1-4	CASSLMGPDEKLFF	TGTGCCAGCAGTTTGATGGGACCCGATGAAAAACTGTTTTTT
.	TRBV28	few	TRBJ2-6	CASSPGDREQISGANVLTF	TGTGCCAGCAGTCCCGGGGACCGCGAACAAATCTCTGGGGCCAACGTCCTGACTTTC
.	TRBV19	.	TRBJ2-2	CASSMFFSGNTGELFF	TGTGCCAGTAGTATGTTTTTTTCTGGAAACACCGGGGAGCTGTTTTTT
TRBD1	TRBV25-1	once	TRBJ2-5	CASSEWGTDSQETQYF	TGTGCCAGCAGTGAATGGGGGACAGATTCCCAAGAGACCCAGTACTTC
TRBD2	TRBV7-2	many	TRBJ2-3	CASSSRLAGRSTDTQYF	TGTGCCAGCAGCTCCCGACTAGCGGGGCGGAGCACAGATACGCAGTATTTT
.	TRBV29-1	.	TRBJ1-6	CSVVGGAETLHF	TGCAGCGTTGTAGGCGGAGCGGAGACCCTCCACTTT
.	TRBV5-6	few	TRBJ2-7	CASSLGNWMRLESYEQYF	TGTGCCAGCAGCTTGGGGAACTGGATGCGACTAGAGTCCTACGAGCAGTACTTC
.	TRBV7-8	few	TRBJ2-7	CASSLAQGYEQYF	TGTGCCAGCAGCTTAGCGCAGGGGTACGAGCAGTACTTC
TRBD2	TRBV6-2/TRBV6-3	.	TRBJ2-1	CASSWIAGVDGNEQFF	TGTGCCAGCAGTTGGATAGCGGGAGTAGACGGCAATGAGCAGTTCTTC
.	TRBV7-9	.	TRBJ1-5	CASSEGTNQPQHF	TGTGCCAGCAGTGAGGGGACCAATCAGCCCCAGCATTTT
TRBD2	TRBV27	.	TRBJ2-3	CASSYLAGESDTQYF	TGTGCCAGCAGTTATCTAGCGGGAGAGTCAGATACGCAGTATTTT
.	TRBV7-6	.	TRBJ2-7	CASSLVKANSREQYF	TGTGCCAGCAGCTTAGTGAAGGCCAACTCTCGGGAGCAGTACTTC
TRBD2	TRBV29-1	.	TRBJ2-1	CSVEAGASGRLYNEQFF	TGCAGCGTTGAAGCCGGGGCTAGCGGGAGGCTGTACAATGAGCAGTTCTTC
.	TRBV5-4	.	TRBJ1-5	CASSLSGSVNQPQHF	TGTGCCAGCAGCTTGTCTGGGTCCGTGAATCAGCCCCAGCATTTT
.	TRBV20-1	few	TRBJ1-2	CSARERRVGYTF	TGCAGTGCTAGAGAAAGACGTGTGGGCTACACCTTC
.	TRBV6-2/TRBV6-3	few	TRBJ2-1	CASSYVSLGDNEQFF	TGTGCCAGCAGTTACGTTTCCCTGGGGGACAATGAGCAGTTCTTC
.	TRBV11-2	.	TRBJ2-1	CASSLVWEAATYNEQFF	TGTGCCAGCAGCCTCGTTTGGGAAGCGGCTACCTACAATGAGCAGTTCTTC
.	TRBV7-4	.	TRBJ2-5	CASSLKETQYF	TGTGCCAGCAGCTTAAAAGAGACCCAGTACTTC
TRBD2	TRBV6-6	.	TRBJ2-1	CASSLSPGLAGGEQFF	TGTGCCAGCAGCCTAAGCCCGGGACTAGCGGGAGGTGAGCAGTTCTTC
.	TRBV7-6	.	TRBJ2-1	CASSAKLAQIEQFF	TGTGCCAGCAGCGCGAAGCTAGCCCAGATTGAGCAGTTCTTC
TRBD2	TRBV7-2	.	TRBJ2-7	CASSLSTIIAGGAYEQYF	TGTGCCAGCAGCTTATCGACAATTATAGCGGGAGGGGCGTACGAGCAGTACTTC